The source of this T cell receptor (beta chain) is a study of PD-1 blockade in classical Hodgkin lymphoma. Whole-study findings and limits: Baseline TCR diversity was reportedly lower in newly diagnosed patients than healthy donors. Why the repertoires differ is still unclear, perhaps disease activity or prior therapy.

Stated time point: newly diagnosed, previously untreated cHL patient sample. The authors used newly diagnosed, untreated classical Hodgkin lymphoma PBMCs as comparison. To note about this clone: The antigen remains unidentified.

Method: immunoSEQ multiplex PCR; TCRdb's copy keeps in-frame clones and lacks some. The table lists approximately 70,000 clones, 85% to 95% of them singletons. The CDR3 consists of 15 residues. Trimming pared 1 base from V and 1 base from J, leaving 8 bases between. The germline V gene encodes CDR1 SGHAT and CDR2 FQNNGV. The specimen sequenced was peripheral blood mononuclear cells (PBMCs). The V call is TRBV11-2, the J call TRBJ1-3, with D unclear. The TCR originated in a human donor with classical Hodgkin lymphoma. This CDR3 reads CASSLVLGSGNTIYF. The CDR3 coding sequence is TGTGCCAGCAGCTTAGTGCTAGGGTCTGGAAACACCATATATTTT.